The 22 T cell receptor beta chains reported below all come from one sample, sequenced in a study of blood T cell repertoires in COVID-19. TCRdb's copy holds only in-frame clones and misses some; the assay was immunoSEQ multiplex PCR. The repertoire holds 250,000 to 400,000 clones, with roughly 88% as singletons. Sample: peripheral blood. The receptors were gathered from a woman aged 25 to 39 with COVID-19, enrolled during active disease.

This chain links TRBV19 with TRBJ2-5; 8 positions agree with TRBD1. The ends lost 6 bases at V and 5 bases at J; junction bases unmatched: 8. This CDR3 is built from 14 residues. Germline values: CDR1 LNHDA, CDR2 SQIVND (reference sequence). The chain's CDR3 is CASSKDRGWETQYF. As DNA, the CDR3 is TGTGCCAGTAGCAAAGACAGGGGATGGGAGACCCAGTACTTC.

The chain has TRBV4-1 and TRBJ2-7, with 8 bases aligning to TRBD1. V dropped 1 base and J dropped 2; count of bases not matched to a gene: 1. Germline values: CDR1 MGHRA, CDR2 YSYEKL. This CDR3 has 14 residues. The CDR3 coding sequence is TGCGCCAGCAGCCAAGCCAGGGGGCCCTACGAGCAGTACTTC. This codes for CASSQARGPYEQYF.

The J gene is TRBJ1-2, the V gene TRBV5-1; 7 nucleotides agree with TRBD1. The CDR3 has 16 residues. CDR1 is SGHRS, CDR2 YFSETQ, per germline. With V trimmed by 2 bases and J by 2 bases, 9 bases remained unmatched. CDR3: CASSLFSGTANYGYTF. The CDR3 coding sequence is TGCGCCAGCAGCTTATTTTCCGGGACAGCAAACTATGGCTACACCTTC. The whole variable domain, filled in from reference TRBV5-1 and TRBJ1-2, reads KAGVTQTPRYLIKTRGQQVTLSCSPISGHRSVSWYQQTPGQGLQFLFEYFSETQRNKGNFPGRFSGRQFSNSRSEMNVSTLELGDSALYLCASSLFSGTANYGYTFGSGTRLTVV.

V gene TRBV7-2 combines with J gene TRBJ2-4; D may be TRBD1 (6 bases). Germline lookup yields CDR1 SGHTA and CDR2 FQGNSA. V was cut by 0 bases and J by 7 bases, with 16 bases left in between. This CDR3 contains 16 residues. CDR3 amino acids: CASSLAGQTRGNIQYF. CDR3 nucleotide sequence: TGTGCCAGCAGCTTAGCTGGACAGACAAGGGGGAACATTCAGTACTTC.

This chain joins TRBV28 and TRBJ1-5, with 8 bases lining up with TRBD1. The V segment lost 8 bases and the J segment 7 bases; nucleotides outside the gene matches: 10. This CDR3 has 14 amino acids. CDR1 and CDR2 from the germline V gene are MDHEN and SYDVKM. The CDR3 reads CASSQVDRGQPQHF. CDR3 nucleotides: TGTGCCAGCTCCCAAGTCGACAGGGGCCAGCCCCAGCATTTT. The entire variable domain, with the rest obtained from reference TRBV28 and TRBJ1-5, is as follows: DVKVTQSSRYLVKRTGEKVFLECVQDMDHENMFWYRQDPGLGLRLIYFSYDVKMKEKGDIPEGYSVSREKKERFSLILESASTNQTSMYLCASSQVDRGQPQHFGDGTRLSIL.

V and J are TRBV12-3 or TRBV12-4 and TRBJ2-1, with D perhaps TRBD1 (6 bases). V was trimmed by 6 bases and J by 9 bases, leaving 12 bases between them. This CDR3 comprises 12 residues. CDR3 sequence reads: CASRGASSEQFF. CDR3 in DNA: TGTGCCAGCAGGGGGGCCAGCAGTGAGCAGTTCTTC.

Only one count was recorded for this clone. The chain uses TRBV10-3 and TRBJ2-2, with D tentatively TRBD2 (6 bases). This CDR3 comprises 13 residues. CDR1 and CDR2 from the germline V gene are ENHRY and SYGVKD. V shed 5 bases and J shed 7 bases, with 11 bases lying between them. The CDR3 spells CAISPGVIGELFF. The CDR3 region has the DNA TGTGCCATCAGTCCGGGGGTCATCGGGGAGCTGTTTTTT.

V gene TRBV7-9 combines with J gene TRBJ2-1; 8 bases agree with TRBD2. The CDR3 extends over 17 amino acids. The junction had 10 bases not matched to a gene; V was cut back by 2 bases and J by 4 bases. Germline loops: CDR1 SEHNR, CDR2 FQNEAQ (reference sequence). The CDR3 loop is CASSLLRASGPYNEQFF. The CDR3 DNA reads as TGTGCCAGCAGCTTATTAAGGGCTAGCGGGCCTTACAATGAGCAGTTCTTC.

The J gene is TRBJ2-2, the V gene TRBV7-9; D not resolved. The V end was cut by 5 bases, the J end by 5 bases, with 6 bases between. Germline V lookup: CDR1 SEHNR, CDR2 FQNEAQ (reference sequence). CDR3 length: 12 residues. The chain's CDR3 is CASSRRTGELFF. In DNA form, the CDR3 reads TGTGCCAGCAGCCGCAGAACCGGGGAGCTGTTTTTT.

The gene calls are TRBV19 and TRBJ1-2; D might be TRBD1 (6 bases). This CDR3 comprises 16 residues. Germline V gene data show CDR1 as LNHDA and CDR2 as SQIVND (reference sequence). V was trimmed by 3 bases and J by 3 bases, leaving 17 bases between them. The CDR3 DNA reads as TGTGCCAGTAGTATTCGGAACAGGGCCGACCACTATGGCTACACCTTC. It specifies CASSIRNRADHYGYTF.

CDR3 nucleotides: TGCGCCAGCAGCCGGGACAGGGAGGTATATGGAGGTTCACCCCTCCACTTT. Its protein product is CASSRDREVYGGSPLHF. The chain uses TRBV5-1 and TRBJ1-6, with 9 bases fitting TRBD1. The CDR3 totals 17 residues. Per the germline V gene, CDR1 is SGHRS and CDR2 is YFSETQ. V shed 4 bases and J 9 bases; nucleotides not matched to a gene: 14.

The chain couples TRBV7-8 to TRBJ2-2, with a weak D call TRBD1 (5 bases). CDR1 is SGHVS and CDR2 is FQNEAQ in the germline V gene. V dropped 1 base and J dropped 6 bases, with 15 bases sitting between them. This CDR3 has 16 amino acids. CDR3 sequence reads: CASSLGIGRVSGELFF. Written as DNA, the CDR3 is TGTGCCAGCAGCTTAGGTATCGGCAGGGTGTCCGGGGAGCTGTTTTTT.

The chain uses TRBV5-1 and TRBJ1-4, with D unresolved. The CDR3 runs 15 residues. Trimming removed 3 bases at V and 1 base at J, with 10 bases between. In germline, CDR1 is SGHRS, CDR2 YFSETQ. The CDR3 reads CASSWYSQTNEKLFF. The CDR3 nucleotides are TGCGCCAGCAGCTGGTACAGCCAAACTAATGAAAAACTGTTTTTT.

The chain has TRBV7-9 and TRBJ2-7, with D maybe TRBD2 (6 bases). In germline, CDR1 is SEHNR, CDR2 FQNEAQ (reference sequence). V lost 3 bases to trimming and J lost 3 bases, with 9 bases between them. CDR3 size: 13 residues. In nucleotides, the CDR3 is TGTGCCAGCAGCTTGGAGGGGAACTACGAGCAGTACTTC. This gives the protein CASSLEGNYEQYF.

V gene TRBV10-3 combines with J gene TRBJ2-3, with TRBD2 identical over 8 bases. Germline trimming cut 2 bases from V and 4 bases from J; bases unmatched to any gene: 14. The CDR3 has 18 residues. From germline, CDR1 is ENHRY and CDR2 SYGVKD. This CDR3 reads CAISEAGGGSFLPDTQYF. CDR3 DNA sequence: TGTGCCATCAGTGAGGCGGGGGGCGGCAGTTTTTTACCAGATACGCAGTATTTT.

The V and J genes are TRBV9 and TRBJ2-2; D possibly corresponds to TRBD1 (6 bases). The germline gives CDR1 SGDLS, CDR2 YYNGEE. The CDR3 sequence is 15 residues long. V lost 4 bases and J lost 8, with 18 bases in between. CDR3 DNA: TGTGCCAGCAGCCCCACTATAGGGGGTTGGGGGGAGCTGTTTTTT. Protein sequence: CASSPTIGGWGELFF.

The chain carries TRBV27 and TRBJ2-3; TRBD2 is a possible D gene (6 bases). The CDR3 is 14 amino acids. V was shortened by 5 bases and J by 4 bases, with 13 bases between the two germline ends. Germline V gene sequence: CDR1 MNHEY, CDR2 SMNVEV (reference sequence). The CDR3 reads CASSTMWGADTQYF. In nucleotides, the CDR3 is TGTGCCAGCAGTACCATGTGGGGGGCAGATACGCAGTATTTT.

V is TRBV28 and J is TRBJ1-5, with 8 nucleotides matching TRBD1. V gave up 6 bases and J gave up 5 bases; unmatched junction bases: 9. The CDR3 totals 15 residues. Germline CDR1 MDHEN, CDR2 SYDVKM. The CDR3 nucleotides read TGTGCCAGCAGGGGATTGACAGGGGAGGATCAGCCCCAGCATTTT. Translated, it gives CASRGLTGEDQPQHF.

The V call is TRBV6-5, the J call TRBJ1-3; possibly TRBD1 for D (6 bases). The CDR3 loop spans 15 amino acids. CDR1 and CDR2 from the germline V gene are MNHEY and SVGAGI. Between the trimmed V and J ends, which lost 6 bases and 4 bases, there was a span of 16 bases. CDR3 sequence reads: CASSLQGRVGNTIYF. The CDR3 DNA reads as TGTGCCAGCAGCCTACAGGGAAGGGTGGGAAACACCATATATTTT.

The rearrangement joins TRBV9 to TRBJ2-3; 9 bases are a match to TRBD2. The CDR3 is made up of 16 amino acids. CDR1 is SGDLS, CDR2 YYNGEE, per germline. The V gene end was trimmed by 0 bases and the J gene end by 2 bases; junction bases not matched to a gene: 4. CDR3 in amino acids: CASSVGGGAYTDTQYF. For the CDR3, the DNA is TGTGCCAGCAGCGTAGGCGGGGGGGCCTACACAGATACGCAGTATTTT.

The gene calls are TRBV18 and TRBJ1-2, with 12 bases lining up with TRBD1. Germline values: CDR1 KGHSH, CDR2 LQKENI. V lost 4 bases, J lost 5 bases, and 2 bases stayed unmatched. The CDR3 has 14 residues. CDR3 sequence (DNA): TGTGCCAGCTCACGGGACAGGGGGCCGTATGGCTACACCTTC. The encoded protein is CASSRDRGPYGYTF.

The DNA for the CDR3 is TGTGCCTGGGCCATTAGGGGATCCGAGCAGTACTTC. Translating it yields CAWAIRGSEQYF. The chain links TRBV30 to TRBJ2-7; D is possibly TRBD1 (5 bases). Trimming removed 5 bases from V and 6 bases from J, with 14 bases in between. CDR1 and CDR2 from the germline V gene are GTSNPN and SVGIG (reference sequence). The CDR3 is made up of 12 amino acids.